This TCR beta chain stems from a study of OX40 agonist ivuxolimab in advanced cancers. Study-wide background: Patients in dose escalation had liver, melanoma, kidney or head and neck cancers.

Comment on this clone: What it binds is unknown.

Findings of the study overall: Among the lowest levels of clonal expansion were found in partial responders at 0.1-3.0 mg/kg.

The CDR3 is 13 residues long. CDR1 and CDR2 from the germline V gene are MNHNS and SASEGT. Trimming left V 6 bases short and J 4 bases short, with 10 bases between. The table came from immunoSEQ multiplex PCR; TCRdb's copy has only in-frame clones and leaves some out. The repertoire has 60,000 to 90,000 clones, roughly 80% of them found once; the top ten carry about 0.4%. The sequence was obtained from an adult with an advanced solid tumor such as melanoma, head and neck, liver or kidney cancer. The genes are TRBV6-1 and TRBJ2-1; no definite D call. Specimen: CD4+ or CD8+ T cells sorted from blood, collected in a trial of the OX40 agonist ivuxolimab. The CDR3 spells CASRGSAYNEQFF. The CDR3, as DNA: TGTGCCAGCAGGGGTAGTGCTTACAATGAGCAGTTCTTC.